This TCR beta chain was identified during a study of CD8 T cells in ankylosing spondylitis. Study-level points and caveats: Previously reported in reactive arthritis synovial fluid and blood were some of the motif variants. Disease-linked clones reportedly concentrated significantly in matched ankylosing spondylitis synovial fluid. One TCR beta motif, made up of fewer than 10 highly homologous variants, appeared characteristic of ankylosing spondylitis blood.

On this clonotype itself: Its antigen is unidentified.

The CDR3 runs 12 residues. V was cut by 5 bases and J by 12 bases, with 14 bases left in between. Germline V gene sequence: CDR1 SGHTA, CDR2 FQGTGA. Generation of TCR beta libraries employed quantitative 5'-RACE incorporating molecular barcodes. TCRdb reanalysed the 5' RACE reads using MiXCR and keeps one entry per CDR3 protein. Here the sample spans 670,000 or so distinct CDR3 sequences, under 20% being singletons. V usage is TRBV7-3 and J usage is TRBJ2-1; tentative D call: TRBD2 (7 bases). The material sequenced was blood, either unsorted or a sorted T cell fraction (not recorded which). The TCR comes from a male donor with ankylosing spondylitis. The CDR3 loop reads CASSGGGPPQFF. The DNA for the CDR3 is TGTGCCAGCAGCGGGGGGGGGCCGCCGCAGTTCTTC.